This TCR beta chain was captured in a study of beta chain features in type 1 diabetes (dated by TCRdb to 2016 to 2019). Study-wide context: Mean age, gender distribution, total cell number and subset yield did not differ between patients and healthy donors. Across all samples, roughly 110,000,000 sorted cells were examined, and cell number per subset correlated strongly with RNA yield. The study compared TCRB repertoires of sorted circulating CD4+ T cell subsets between recently diagnosed type 1 diabetes patients and matched healthy donors. Regulatory and stem cell-like memory subsets were obtained from only 8 patients and roughly eight healthy donors, while naive and central memory subsets were obtained from all 28 donors. Results the study describes overall, beyond this receptor: Naive, central memory and regulatory TCRB repertoires appeared more similar among patients than among healthy donors. Because the HLA sub-analyses included only small numbers of individuals, any influence of HLA type on TCRB rearrangement was left unresolved. In all four CD4+ subsets, TCRB CDR3 length was moderately but significantly shorter in type 1 diabetes patients. Sequencing cDNA rather than genomic DNA could over-represent highly expressing activated cells, although activation and CD3 levels did not differ between groups. At VDJ recombination sites, type 1 diabetes patients had fewer insertions and more deleted nucleotides, which implies abnormalities in thymic rearrangement. Shorter templates might be favored by PCR, yet because patient and control samples were amplified and corrected together, any such skew would affect both groups equally.

All of the isolated RNA was reverse transcribed with the High Capacity cDNA Reverse Transcription Kit, so expressed TCRB transcripts were sequenced. Naive, central memory and regulatory T cell samples underwent deep immunoSEQ sequencing, averaging about 3.5 million total reads per sample. Sorted cells were lysed in RLT buffer and RNA was extracted with DNase-treated RNeasy Micro or Mini kits, depending on cell number. To prevent cross-contamination, every cell subset was processed on its own, while patient and healthy donor samples were processed together. The immunoSEQ multiplex PCR was used to amplify TCRB sequences from cDNA, yielding 87-bp fragments that span the CDR3 region. Sequencing of the amplicons was done on the Illumina HiSeq platform. The study's own analysis went as follows. Synthetic template baselines were used to correct PCR bias computationally, reads within Hamming distance 2 were collapsed together, and singletons that could not be merged were discarded. Reads were aligned against IMGT to assign V, D and J genes, CDR3 length and insertions or deletions at six rearrangement sites. Within each subset, clonotype counts were normalized to the number of sorted cells before true diversity and Gini coefficients were calculated with the tcR R package. The overlap coefficient, calculated on TCRB nucleotide sequences, was used to measure repertoire sharing. As a proxy for the pre-selection repertoire, out-of-frame TCRB sequences from naive cells were analyzed. In TCRdb, the immuneACCESS table is reduced to in-frame sequences with V and J assigned. These tables do not hold every clone; where another copy was compared, an unresolved V gene accounts for under half, and the others remain unexplained. The V and J calls and the clone size are those of that table, but D and trimming were determined from the DNA. The sample table holds about 900,000 clones, of which roughly 15% were seen once. Around 0.02% of the sample comes from the top ten.

This clone was recorded a few times. No antigen is known for it. No base-level quality is on record; no much larger clone is a single base apart. V and J are truncated by 1 base and 5 bases respectively, leaving an intervening sequence of 13 bases. The germline V gene provides CDR1 SGHRS and CDR2 YFSETQ. The CDR3 covers 15 residues, taking in both the cysteine and the phenylalanine. Just CDR3 DNA is preserved here, 45 bases in frame from base 1. Each donor gave one peripheral blood draw, roughly 120 mL on average, collected into heparinised tubes. Naive, central memory, regulatory and stem cell-like memory CD4+ T cells were sorted on a BD FACSAria II using a panel including CD45RO, CCR7, CD25, CD127, CD95 and CD27. A purity above 98% was achieved for all sorted populations. PBMCs were isolated right away by Lymphoprep density gradient centrifugation and were stained directly, without culture. So that batch effects would be minimized, each experiment stained and sorted samples in pairs, pairing one healthy donor with one patient.

The sequence was collected from a woman aged 18-29 years in good health. The rearranged segments are TRBV5-1 and TRBJ2-1, with the identity of the D gene unclear. Sequenced material: naive CD4+ T cells from blood. The sample's cell subset or site label, decoded: true naive CD4+ T cells. The CDR3 here reads CASSLSGPKNNEQFF. The sequenced DNA: TGCGCCAGCAGCTTGAGTGGGCCGAAGAACAATGAGCAGTTCTTC.